The rows below give T cell receptor beta chains drawn from one sample of a study of patients and donors after allogeneic stem cell transplantation. TCRdb re-analysed the RT-PCR reads in MiXCR, keeping a single row per CDR3 protein. The sample consists of approximately 430,000 distinct CDR3 sequences, roughly 17% of them appearing once. The sequenced material came from blood, either unsorted or a sorted T cell fraction (not recorded which). The source is a human donor who was either an allogeneic HSCT recipient or a stem cell or donor lymphocyte infusion donor (not recorded which). It is not recorded whose cells these are; they may come from a transplant donor. Each CDR3 is given with its conserved first and last residue. The D gene is left open where the match is weak. For some rows the clone size is stated as once, few or many, or as a class when expanded; others skip it.

j_call clone_size v_call d_call cdr3_nt cdr3_aa
TRBJ1-1 few TRBV4-1 - TGCGCCAGCAGTCTGGGGCGGGCCACGGTTGCTTTCTTT CASSLGRATVAFF
TRBJ2-7 few TRBV10-2 - TGCGCCAGCAGGGCCGGGTCATTATACGAGCAGTACTTC CASRAGSLYEQYF
TRBJ2-1 - TRBV7-3 - TGTGCCAGCAGCTTGTTCAGTTACAATGAGCAGTTCTTC CASSLFSYNEQFF
TRBJ2-7 few TRBV10-3 TRBD1 TGTGCCATCAGGACCGGGACAGGGGTCTACGAGCAGTACTTC CAIRTGTGVYEQYF
TRBJ2-7 few TRBV20-1 - TGCAGTGCTAGAGATGCTGGCACGGTCTACGAGCAGTACTTC CSARDAGTVYEQYF
TRBJ2-3 many TRBV11-2 - TGTGCCAGCAGCCCGGGGAGGACTAGCACAGATACGCAGTATTTT CASSPGRTSTDTQYF
TRBJ1-4 few TRBV7-2 - TGTGCCAGCAGCCCTGAAGCCTCTTGGGAAAAACTGTTTTTT CASSPEASWEKLFF
TRBJ1-5 many TRBV7-9 - TGTGCCAGCAGCTTAGGGCTGGGAAATCAGCCCCAGCATTTT CASSLGLGNQPQHF
TRBJ1-1 - TRBV10-3 - TGTGCCATCAGTGTACAGGAGAACACTGAAGCTTTCTTT CAISVQENTEAFF
TRBJ2-7 few TRBV25-1 TRBD1 TGTGCCAGCAGAGAACAGGGGTCTTCCTACGAGCAGTACTTC CASREQGSSYEQYF
TRBJ2-3 - TRBV6-1 - TGTGCCAGCATTCGACCCGGGCTCACAGATACGCAGTATTTT CASIRPGLTDTQYF
TRBJ2-5 few TRBV4-1 TRBD2 TGCGCCAGCAGCCCGACTAGCTTCCGAGAGACCCAGTACTTC CASSPTSFRETQYF
TRBJ2-7 - TRBV10-3 TRBD2 TGTGCCATCAGGGGGGCGGGAGGCGAGCAGTACTTC CAIRGAGGEQYF
TRBJ2-7 - TRBV20-1 TRBD2 TGCAGTGCTAGTTCCCTAGCGGCCTGGGATGCCGACGAGCAGTACTTC CSASSLAAWDADEQYF
TRBJ1-1 - TRBV12-3/TRBV12-4 - TGTGCCAGCGACGAAGCACCGGGAACTGAAGCTTTCTTT CASDEAPGTEAFF
TRBJ2-3 few TRBV12-3/TRBV12-4 - TGTGCCAGCAGCTTTCAAGGGAGAGCCGTAGGGAATACGCAGTATTTT CASSFQGRAVGNTQYF
TRBJ2-1 - TRBV7-3 TRBD2 TGTGCCAGCAGCTTACTGGGACTAGCGGGAGCTGAGCAGTTCTTC CASSLLGLAGAEQFF
TRBJ1-2 - TRBV7-9 - TGTGCCAGCAGCCACCTCAATGGGGGCTACACCTTC CASSHLNGGYTF
TRBJ1-6 - TRBV12-3/TRBV12-4 - TGTGCCAGCAGCCGGGACACTGTTAATTCACCCCTCCACTTT CASSRDTVNSPLHF
TRBJ2-7 few TRBV7-2 TRBD2 TGTGCCAGCAGCTCGGGGGGGTACTACGAGCAGTACTTC CASSSGGYYEQYF
TRBJ2-7 many TRBV6-2/TRBV6-3 - TGTGCCAGCAGTTACTCAGGGGTCGAGTATCATTCCTACGAGCAGTACTTC CASSYSGVEYHSYEQYF
TRBJ1-1 many TRBV5-1 TRBD1 TGCGCCAGCAGAAAGGGACAGGTGGCCACTGAAGCTTTCTTT CASRKGQVATEAFF
TRBJ1-4 few TRBV12-3/TRBV12-4 - TGTGCCAGCAGTTTAGGTCCGGGGGCGAAAGAAAAACTGTTTTTT CASSLGPGAKEKLFF
TRBJ1-2 - TRBV18 - TGTGCCAGCTCACCCCCCCCGGGAGCCTATGGCTACACCTTC CASSPPPGAYGYTF
TRBJ2-1 - TRBV6-2/TRBV6-3 TRBD2 TGTGCCAGCATCCTTTGGGTAGCGGGAGAATACAATGAGCAGTTCTTC CASILWVAGEYNEQFF
TRBJ2-7 many TRBV13 TRBD2 TGTGCCAGCAGCCCCCGGACTAGCAGTTACGAGCAGTACTTC CASSPRTSSYEQYF
TRBJ2-3 once TRBV11-2 TRBD1 TGTGCCAGCAGCTTAGAAGTGACAGGGGGCTCTACAGATACGCAGTATTTT CASSLEVTGGSTDTQYF
TRBJ2-5 few TRBV6-5 - TGTGCCAGCAGTTACCGTGCGGGCACCCAAGAGACCCAGTACTTC CASSYRAGTQETQYF
TRBJ1-4 few TRBV12-3/TRBV12-4 TRBD1 TGTGCCAGCAGGCAGACCGGGACAGGGGGTGAAAAACTGTTTTTT CASRQTGTGGEKLFF
TRBJ1-1 few TRBV6-2/TRBV6-3 - TGTGCCATCACCCGGAGGCTGAACACTGAAGCTTTCTTT CAITRRLNTEAFF
TRBJ1-1 many TRBV18 - TGTGCCAGCTCACCAGGGGGGGCTGAAGCTTTCTTT CASSPGGAEAFF
TRBJ2-7 few TRBV3-1 - TGTGCCAGCAGCCAAGACCGGTTTTGGTCCTACGAGCAGTACTTC CASSQDRFWSYEQYF
TRBJ2-5 few TRBV20-1 TRBD2 TGCAGTCCAAGTAGCGGGGTGAACCAAGAGACCCAGTACTTC CSPSSGVNQETQYF
TRBJ1-1 - TRBV23-1 - TGCGCCAGCAGTCAATCGTTGAGGCGGAACATGAACACTGAAGCTTTCTTT CASSQSLRRNMNTEAFF
TRBJ2-5 - TRBV4-1 TRBD2 TGCGCCAGCAGCCAAGGTGGAAGCGGGGGGGCCTGGGAGACCCAGTACTTC CASSQGGSGGAWETQYF
TRBJ2-2 few TRBV3-1 TRBD1 TGTGCCAGCAGCCCCCGACAGGGTGCCGGGGAGCTGTTTTTT CASSPRQGAGELFF
TRBJ2-7 many TRBV5-1 - TGCGCCAGCAGCTTGGGGACCGGGACATTGAACTACGAGCAGTACTTC CASSLGTGTLNYEQYF